The 8 T cell receptor beta chains in this list originate from one sample, sequenced in a study of blood T cell repertoires in COVID-19. Method: immunoSEQ multiplex PCR; TCRdb's copy keeps in-frame clones and lacks some. The sample has around 20,000 clones; roughly 85% are singletons. Sequencing was carried out using peripheral blood. The receptors come from a man older than 75 with acute or convalescent COVID-19.

The chain employs TRBV7-9 and TRBJ1-4, with D maybe TRBD1 (5 bases). CDR3 length equals 15 residues. Between the trimmed V and J ends, which lost 0 bases and 4 bases, there was a span of 9 bases. Germline CDR1 is SEHNR and CDR2 is FQNEAQ (reference sequence). CDR3 loop: CASSLARQLNEKLFF. The CDR3 DNA is TGTGCCAGCAGCTTAGCGCGACAGCTTAATGAAAAACTGTTTTTT.

The genes are TRBV6-5 and TRBJ2-5, with D possibly matching TRBD1 (6 bases). The CDR3 totals 15 residues. V was shortened by 6 bases and J by 2 bases, with 16 bases between the two germline ends. Germline V gene sequence: CDR1 MNHEY, CDR2 SVGAGI. CDR3 DNA: TGTGCCAGCAGCCTGTCCAGGGGAAGTCAAGAGACCCAGTACTTC. Translation gives CASSLSRGSQETQYF.

This clone was detected once. The chain combines TRBV6-1 with TRBJ1-1; a weak D match, TRBD1 (5 bases). The length of the CDR3 is 14 residues. Germline V lookup: CDR1 MNHNS, CDR2 SASEGT. Trimming took 2 bases from V and 5 from J, leaving 12 bases between them. Written as DNA, the CDR3 is TGTGCCAGCAGTGAATTGGGGGGGGATACTGAAGCTTTCTTT. The encoded protein is CASSELGGDTEAFF.

The J gene is TRBJ2-5, the V gene TRBV2; 11 bases agree with TRBD2. The V and J ends lost 4 bases and 7 bases, in that order; junction bases with no gene match: 14. The CDR3 contains 17 residues. CDR1 SNHLY and CDR2 FYNNEI come from the germline V gene. CDR3 sequence: CASSGLAGTRELWTQYF. CDR3 nucleotide sequence: TGTGCCAGCAGTGGACTAGCGGGGACCAGGGAGTTGTGGACCCAGTACTTC.

This sequence joins TRBV15 and TRBJ1-2; D is uncertain. The CDR3 consists of 14 residues. V lost 0 bases and J 8 bases, leaving 13 bases between the germline ends. Looked up from germline, CDR1 is LNHNV and CDR2 is YYDKDF (reference sequence). The CDR3 sequence is CATSRDRQAWGYTF. As DNA, the CDR3 is TGTGCCACCAGCAGAGATCGTCAGGCTTGGGGCTACACCTTC.

The V gene is TRBV7-2, the J gene TRBJ2-7; 7 nucleotides match TRBD1. CDR1 is SGHTA and CDR2 is FQGNSA in the germline V gene. V lost 0 bases, J lost 5 bases, and 7 bases stayed unmatched. There are 15 residues in the CDR3. The DNA of the CDR3 is TGTGCCAGCAGCTTAGCCGTAGTAGGGGGCAACGAGCAGTACTTC. This gives the protein CASSLAVVGGNEQYF. Supplemented by reference TRBV7-2 and TRBJ2-7, the full variable domain reads GAGVSQSPSNKVTEKGKDVELRCDPISGHTALYWYRQSLGQGLEFLIYFQGNSAPDKSGLPSDRFSAERTGGSVSTLTIQRTQQEDSAVYLCASSLAVVGGNEQYFGPGTRLTVT.

This clone was counted a single time. V usage is TRBV28 and J usage is TRBJ1-2; perhaps TRBD1 as D (5 bases). The CDR3 has 14 amino acids. The V end lost 5 bases, the J end lost 4 bases, and 14 bases lay between the germline ends. Looked up from germline, CDR1 is MDHEN and CDR2 is SYDVKM. Here the CDR3 DNA reads TGTGCCAGCAGTCGACCCGGGACTACCTATGGCTACACCTTC. This gives the protein CASSRPGTTYGYTF.

The gene calls are TRBV4-2 and TRBJ2-1, with TRBD1 matching over 7 bases. CDR1 and CDR2 (germline): LGHNA, YNFKEQ. The CDR3 has 15 residues. Unmatched junction bases numbered 8, after V lost 6 bases and J lost 3 bases. The CDR3 reads CASSGDSGVYNEQFF. The CDR3 coding sequence is TGTGCCAGCAGTGGGGACAGCGGAGTCTACAATGAGCAGTTCTTC.